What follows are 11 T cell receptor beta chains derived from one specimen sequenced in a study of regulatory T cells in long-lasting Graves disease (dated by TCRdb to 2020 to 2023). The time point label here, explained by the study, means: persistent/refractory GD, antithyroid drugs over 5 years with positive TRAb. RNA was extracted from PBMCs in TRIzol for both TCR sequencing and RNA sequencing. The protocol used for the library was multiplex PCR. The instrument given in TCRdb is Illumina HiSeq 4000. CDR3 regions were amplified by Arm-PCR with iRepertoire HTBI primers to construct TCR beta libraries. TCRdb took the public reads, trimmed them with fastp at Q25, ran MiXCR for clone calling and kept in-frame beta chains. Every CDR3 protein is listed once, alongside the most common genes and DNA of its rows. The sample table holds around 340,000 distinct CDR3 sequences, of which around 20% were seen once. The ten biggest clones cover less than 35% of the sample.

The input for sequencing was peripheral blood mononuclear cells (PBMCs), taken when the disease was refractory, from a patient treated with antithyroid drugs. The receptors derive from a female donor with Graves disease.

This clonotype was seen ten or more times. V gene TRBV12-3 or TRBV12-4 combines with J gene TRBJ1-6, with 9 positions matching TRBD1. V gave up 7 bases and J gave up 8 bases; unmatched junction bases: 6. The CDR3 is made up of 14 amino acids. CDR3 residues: CASNAGTGYSPLHF. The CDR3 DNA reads TGTGCCAGCAATGCCGGGACAGGGTATTCACCCCTCCACTTT.

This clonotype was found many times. The CDR3 nucleotides are TGTGCCAGCAGACAGTGGGGACAGGGACCCCTCGAGCAGTACTTC. It specifies CASRQWGQGPLEQYF. J is TRBJ2-7 and V is TRBV11-2, with TRBD1 matching over 9 bases. The V segment lost 6 bases and the J segment 6 bases; nucleotides outside the gene matches: 12. The CDR3 sequence is 15 residues long. From germline, CDR1 is SGHAT and CDR2 FQNNGV.

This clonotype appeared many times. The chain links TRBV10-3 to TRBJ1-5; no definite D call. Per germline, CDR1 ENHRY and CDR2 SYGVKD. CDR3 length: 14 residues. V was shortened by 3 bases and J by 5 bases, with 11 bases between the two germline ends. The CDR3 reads CAISDRQVDQPQHF. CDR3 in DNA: TGTGCCATCAGTGACCGGCAGGTCGATCAGCCCCAGCATTTT.

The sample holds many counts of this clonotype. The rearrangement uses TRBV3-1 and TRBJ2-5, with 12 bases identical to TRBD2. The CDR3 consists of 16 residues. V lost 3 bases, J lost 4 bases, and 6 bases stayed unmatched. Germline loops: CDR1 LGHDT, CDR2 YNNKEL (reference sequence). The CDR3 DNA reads TGTGCCAGCAGCCACGAGAGACTAGCGGGAGTAGAGACCCAGTACTTC. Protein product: CASSHERLAGVETQYF.

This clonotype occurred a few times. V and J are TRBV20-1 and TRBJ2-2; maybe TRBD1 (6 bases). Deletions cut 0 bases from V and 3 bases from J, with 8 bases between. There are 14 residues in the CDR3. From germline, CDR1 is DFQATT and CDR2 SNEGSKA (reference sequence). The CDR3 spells CSARDGQYTGELFF. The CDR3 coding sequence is TGCAGTGCTAGAGATGGACAGTACACCGGGGAGCTGTTTTTT.

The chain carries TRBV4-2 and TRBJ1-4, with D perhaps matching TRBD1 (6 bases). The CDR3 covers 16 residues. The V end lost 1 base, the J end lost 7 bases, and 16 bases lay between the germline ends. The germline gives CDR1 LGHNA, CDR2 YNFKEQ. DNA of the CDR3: TGTGCCAGCAGCCAAGCTGGGGGGGCGCGAACTGAAAAACTGTTTTTT. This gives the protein CASSQAGGARTEKLFF.

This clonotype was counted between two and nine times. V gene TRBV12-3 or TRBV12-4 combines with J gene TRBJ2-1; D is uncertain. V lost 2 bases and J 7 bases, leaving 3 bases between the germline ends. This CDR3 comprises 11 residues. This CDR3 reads CASSLLNEQFF. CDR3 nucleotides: TGTGCCAGCAGTTTACTGAATGAGCAGTTCTTC.

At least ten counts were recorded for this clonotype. CDR3 bases: TGCGCCAGCAGCTTGGTGGTAGGTCAGCCCCAGCATTTT. It encodes CASSLVVGQPQHF. The chain uses TRBV5-1 and TRBJ1-5; no reliable D call. The germline gives CDR1 SGHRS, CDR2 YFSETQ. The CDR3 spans 13 residues. Trimming shortened V by 0 bases and J by 6 bases, and 7 bases separated the two germline ends.

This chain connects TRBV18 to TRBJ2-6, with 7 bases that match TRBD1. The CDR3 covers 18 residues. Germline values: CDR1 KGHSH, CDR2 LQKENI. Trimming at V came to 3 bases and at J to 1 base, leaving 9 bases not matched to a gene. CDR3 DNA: TGTGCCAGCTCACCGGTGACAGGGTTAAGGTCTGGGGCCAACGTCCTGACTTTC. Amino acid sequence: CASSPVTGLRSGANVLTF.

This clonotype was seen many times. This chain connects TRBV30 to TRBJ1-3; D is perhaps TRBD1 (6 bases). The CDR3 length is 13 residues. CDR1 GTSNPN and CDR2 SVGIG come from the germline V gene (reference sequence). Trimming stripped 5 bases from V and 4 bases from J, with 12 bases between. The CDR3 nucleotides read TGTGCCTGGGGACAGTGGGAAGGAAACACCATATATTTT. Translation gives CAWGQWEGNTIYF.

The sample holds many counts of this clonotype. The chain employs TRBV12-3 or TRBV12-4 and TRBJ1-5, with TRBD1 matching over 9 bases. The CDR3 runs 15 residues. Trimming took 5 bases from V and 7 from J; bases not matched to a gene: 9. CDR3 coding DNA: TGTGCCAGCAGTACATCGGGACAGGGCAGCCAGCCCCAGCATTTT. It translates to CASSTSGQGSQPQHF.